This record looks at one T cell receptor (beta chain) sequence and its context. Antigen unknown. Repertoires were generated with immunoSEQ multiplex PCR, while TCRdb's copy carries only in-frame clones and drops some. The repertoire has approximately 65,000 clones, about 90% of them found once; the top ten carry 7.5% to 9%. This record belongs to a study of T cell responses to AZD1222 COVID-19 vaccine. For the study at large: It was second doses at about 4 or about 12 weeks that were pooled.

Germline V gene sequence: CDR1 LGHDT, CDR2 YNNKEL (reference sequence). With 0 bases removed from V and 5 bases from J, the gap between germline ends came to 13 bases. This CDR3 has 15 residues. Study findings and constraints: With dominance at 160-218 and 743-854, vaccine-associated CD4 TCRs spanned spike.

This TCR was sampled from an adult in good health. The rearrangement links TRBV3-1 (or the pseudogene TRBV3-2) to TRBJ1-1; D is uncertain. The material was peripheral blood, obtained on day 0 of AZD1222 vaccination. CDR3 sequence reads: CASSQDPVGNTEAFF. In nucleotides, the CDR3 is TGTGCCAGCAGCCAAGACCCCGTAGGGAATACTGAAGCTTTCTTT.